The present TCR beta chain was sequenced within a study of blood T cells in healthy people across ages. Study results and limitations: With age, beta diversity per million T cells declined roughly linearly, significantly by around 43. Strong correlation linked observed beta diversity and percent naive T cells.

Remarks on this clonotype: Its cognate antigen is unknown.

A J-beta primer mix and a sample-barcoded 5' primer were used in a second PCR of roughly 6 to 12 cycles. Every sample gave at least 2.5 million paired-end reads containing CDR3. TCRdb reprocessed the 5' RACE reads with MiXCR, giving one entry per CDR3 protein. Of about 1 million distinct CDR3 sequences listed, 25% were seen once; the top ten hold around 0.7%. The germline CDR1 and CDR2 sequences are KGHSH and LQKENI. Between the trimmed V and J ends, which lost 3 bases and 10 bases, there was a span of 12 bases. The CDR3 has 12 residues. This sample also appeared in a second study, on T cells of mothers and their children. That source reports: The M1S primer of the second PCR added sample barcodes and 2-4 random nucleotides.

The J gene is TRBJ1-1, the V gene TRBV18; perhaps TRBD1 as D (5 bases). The clonotype was recovered from a girl aged 2-10 years in good health. Sequenced input: blood. CDR3 region: CASSPEQETAFF. The DNA for the CDR3 is TGTGCCAGCTCACCCGAACAGGAAACAGCTTTCTTT.